This T cell receptor beta chain was recorded in a study of OX40 agonist ivuxolimab in advanced cancers. As for the study in general: An anti-OX40 (CD134) antibody with agonistic activity, ivuxolimab, was administered to patients.

Produced via immunoSEQ multiplex PCR; TCRdb's table is partial and in-frame only. Of around 80,000 clones in the sample, about nine tenths were seen once. Comment on this clone: Its antigen is unknown.

Study-level findings and limits: Clonal expansion by week 6 occurred in CD4+ and CD8+ blood T cells (at 0.1 to 3.0 mg/kg).

The V gene end was trimmed by 7 bases and the J gene end by 4 bases; junction bases not matched to a gene: 13. Germline V gene data show CDR1 as MNHEY and CDR2 as SMNVEV (reference sequence). This CDR3 has 16 residues. The receptor comes from an adult with an advanced solid tumor such as melanoma, head and neck, liver or kidney cancer. V and J are TRBV27 and TRBJ2-1, with 7 nucleotides matching TRBD2. The sample in question was CD4+ or CD8+ T cells sorted from blood, obtained in a trial of the OX40 agonist ivuxolimab. As DNA, the CDR3 is TGTGCCAGCACACGAGCCGGGACTAACTCATACAATGAGCAGTTCTTC. This sequence encodes CASTRAGTNSYNEQFF.